Following are 19 T cell receptor beta chains from one sample sequenced in a study of blood T cell repertoires in COVID-19 (dated by TCRdb to 2019 to 2021). Library creation used the immunoSEQ multiplex PCR assay. Entries here come from immuneACCESS through TCRdb and include only in-frame sequences with V and J called. Some clones fail to appear in such tables; in the studies checked, an unresolved V gene covers under half of the shortfall, and the cause of the remainder is unknown. Counted in this sample were about 190,000 clones; 70% to 85% of them appeared once. About 13% of the sample is held by the ten biggest clonotypes. Source material: peripheral blood. The receptors originated from a man in his fifties or sixties who had recovered from COVID-19.

The CDR3 spells CASRGLAGGPYEQYF. DNA of the CDR3: TGCGCCAGCAGAGGACTAGCGGGAGGACCCTACGAGCAGTACTTC. The J gene is TRBJ2-7, the V gene TRBV10-2, with TRBD2 identical over 14 bases. The CDR3 spans 15 residues. Unmatched junction bases numbered 3, after V lost 6 bases and J lost 2 bases. Germline CDR1 and CDR2: WSHSY and SAAADI.

The V and J genes are TRBV4-2 and TRBJ1-4; D gene ambiguous. The CDR3 has 17 residues. CDR1 is LGHNA and CDR2 is YNFKEQ in the germline V gene. Between the trimmed V and J ends, which lost 1 base and 5 bases, there was a span of 17 bases. CDR3 sequence (DNA): TGTGCCAGCAGCCAAGGATCCACAGCAGATTCCAATGAAAAACTGTTTTTT. It encodes CASSQGSTADSNEKLFF.

The CDR3 loop is CASSFEAYTEAFF. The CDR3 DNA follows: TGTGCCAGCAGTTTTGAGGCGTACACTGAAGCTTTCTTT. The chain employs TRBV27 and TRBJ1-1; D gene uncertain. Germline V gene lookup returns CDR1 MNHEY and CDR2 SMNVEV (reference sequence). V was trimmed by 3 bases and J by 3 bases, leaving 8 bases between them. The CDR3 consists of 13 residues.

J is TRBJ2-2 and V is TRBV7-3; 13 nucleotides agree with TRBD2. The germline V gene encodes CDR1 SGHTA and CDR2 FQGTGA. The CDR3 loop spans 18 amino acids. V lost 1 base, J lost 5 bases, and 7 bases stayed unmatched. For the CDR3, the DNA is TGTGCCAGCAGCTTAATCGGACTAGCGGGAGTTGGAACCGGGGAGCTGTTTTTT. As protein: CASSLIGLAGVGTGELFF.

DNA of the CDR3: TGCGCCAGCAGCGTCAAACCAGGGGGTACGAACACCGGGGAGCTGTTTTTT. Translated, it gives CASSVKPGGTNTGELFF. The V call is TRBV5-1, the J call TRBJ2-2, with TRBD1 matching 7 bases. CDR3 length equals 17 residues. Germline CDR1 and CDR2: SGHRS and YFSETQ. J was trimmed by 0 bases and V by 4 bases; bases with no gene match: 9.

This sequence joins TRBV19 and TRBJ2-1; D might be TRBD2 (5 bases). The CDR3 length is 14 residues. The V gene's germline CDR1 is LNHDA and CDR2 SQIVND (reference sequence). Trimming stripped 4 bases from V and 6 bases from J, with 13 bases between. The CDR3, as DNA: TGTGCCAGTAGTACCCGGACTTTCGGCAATGAGCAGTTCTTC. Its protein product is CASSTRTFGNEQFF.

The V gene is TRBV19, the J gene TRBJ1-1; 8 bases align to TRBD1. The germline gives CDR1 LNHDA, CDR2 SQIVND (reference sequence). The J segment lost 1 base and the V segment lost 5 bases, leaving 9 bases of the junction unmatched. This CDR3 comprises 16 residues. The CDR3 protein is CASSQLGQGWNTEAFF. The CDR3 DNA reads TGTGCCAGTAGTCAACTCGGACAGGGATGGAACACTGAAGCTTTCTTT.

This clone was observed once. This chain uses TRBV27 with TRBJ1-2; 8 bases agree with TRBD1. This CDR3 has 16 amino acids. J gave up 4 bases and V 6 bases, and 13 bases lay outside the gene matches. Germline V lookup: CDR1 MNHEY, CDR2 SMNVEV (reference sequence). The CDR3: CASSYFPGQGSYGYTF. The DNA for the CDR3 is TGTGCCAGCAGCTATTTTCCAGGACAGGGAAGCTATGGCTACACCTTC.

The chain has TRBV7-2 and TRBJ2-7; D might be TRBD1 (5 bases). Germline CDR1 reads SGHTA; CDR2 reads FQGNSA. This CDR3 has 15 amino acids. Trimming cost V 3 bases and J 5 bases, with 17 bases left between them. CDR3 DNA: TGTGCCAGCAGCTTGTTACCTGGACAAGGCCACGAGCAGTACTTC. Amino acid sequence: CASSLLPGQGHEQYF.

The chain recombines TRBV5-1 with TRBJ2-1; 10 bases line up with TRBD2. Germline V gives CDR1 SGHRS, CDR2 YFSETQ. The CDR3 runs 17 residues. J gave up 4 bases and V 2 bases, and 9 bases lay outside the gene matches. CDR3 coding DNA: TGCGCCAGCAGCTTAGTTCCCGGACTAGCGGAGTACAATGAGCAGTTCTTC. Amino acids: CASSLVPGLAEYNEQFF.

The chain couples TRBV2 to TRBJ2-1; 7 bases map to TRBD1. J lost 8 bases, V lost 3 bases, and 1 base had no gene match. Germline lookup yields CDR1 SNHLY and CDR2 FYNNEI. The CDR3 is 12 amino acids. The CDR3 region has the DNA TGTGCCAGCAGTGACGACAGGGATGAGCAGTTCTTC. Encoded protein: CASSDDRDEQFF.

The chain joins TRBV4-1 to TRBJ2-7, with TRBD2 identical over 7 bases. CDR1 and CDR2 (germline): MGHRA, YSYEKL. V lost 6 bases, J lost 4 bases, and 15 bases stayed unmatched. The length of the CDR3 is 16 residues. The CDR3 nucleotides are TGCGCCAGCAGTTCGCAAACCAGCGGGGAGGGTTACGAGCAGTACTTC. Translating gives CASSSQTSGEGYEQYF.

V usage is TRBV19 and J usage is TRBJ2-1; 7 bases are shared with TRBD1. The J segment lost 9 bases and the V segment lost 7 bases, leaving 9 bases of the junction unmatched. CDR3 length equals 13 residues. The germline gives CDR1 LNHDA, CDR2 SQIVND (reference sequence). The CDR3 DNA reads TGTGCCAGTATGGAGACAGGGATGGTTGAGCAGTTCTTC. Its protein product is CASMETGMVEQFF.

This clone showed up just a few times. The rearrangement joins TRBV7-8 to TRBJ2-7; TRBD2 agrees at 8 bases. The germline V gene has CDR1 SGHVS and CDR2 FQNEAQ. This CDR3 comprises 14 residues. J gave up 9 bases and V 4 bases, and 11 bases lay outside the gene matches. CDR3 coding DNA: TGTGCCAGCAGCTCCTCGGGACTAGGATATGTGCAGTACTTC. Protein: CASSSSGLGYVQYF.

The rearrangement joins TRBV29-1 to TRBJ2-3; TRBD1 might be the D (6 bases). Between the trimmed V and J ends, which lost 3 bases and 0 bases, there was a span of 13 bases. From germline, CDR1 is SQVTM and CDR2 ANQGSEA. The length of the CDR3 is 15 residues. Here the CDR3 reads CSVEHREVSTDTQYF. In DNA, the CDR3 is TGCAGCGTTGAGCACAGGGAAGTTAGCACAGATACGCAGTATTTT.

The table lists this clone with many counts. V gene TRBV7-6 combines with J gene TRBJ2-1; D is unresolved. The V and J ends lost 3 bases and 6 bases respectively, with 12 bases between them. The CDR3 is 14 amino acids. Germline V gene data show CDR1 as SGHVS and CDR2 as FNYEAQ. The CDR3 loop reads CASSLRLDFNEQFF. The CDR3 DNA reads as TGTGCCAGCAGCTTGCGGTTGGATTTCAATGAGCAGTTCTTC.

This clone was seen more than once but under ten times. The chain employs TRBV11-2 and TRBJ2-2; D gene unclear. V was trimmed by 5 bases and J by 4 bases, leaving 11 bases between them. This CDR3 is built from 14 residues. Germline CDR1 reads SGHAT; CDR2 reads FQNNGV. The CDR3 bases are TGTGCCAGCAGCAAACTACCGGCCACCGGGGAGCTGTTTTTT. Amino acid sequence: CASSKLPATGELFF.

V gene TRBV19 combines with J gene TRBJ1-2; maybe TRBD1 (6 bases). Germline CDR1 is LNHDA and CDR2 is SQIVND (reference sequence). Trimming cost V 5 bases and J 8 bases, with 21 bases left between them. This CDR3 contains 15 residues. The CDR3 loop is CASSHRDPGTGGYTF. The CDR3 DNA is TGTGCCAGTAGTCACCGGGACCCAGGCACAGGGGGCTACACCTTC. Supplemented by reference TRBV19 and TRBJ1-2, the full variable domain reads DGGITQSPKYLFRKEGQNVTLSCEQNLNHDAMYWYRQDPGQGLRLIYYSQIVNDFQKGDIAEGYSVSREKKESFPLTVTSAQKNPTAFYLCASSHRDPGTGGYTFGSGTRLTVV.

The chain couples TRBV6-5 to TRBJ2-7, with 9 bases aligning to TRBD1. V lost 6 bases and J lost 7; bases outside the gene matches: 7. This CDR3 is built from 13 residues. The germline CDR1 and CDR2 sequences are MNHEY and SVGAGI. CDR3: CASRLQGAGEQYF. The DNA of the CDR3 is TGTGCCAGCAGGCTACAGGGGGCGGGAGAGCAGTACTTC.